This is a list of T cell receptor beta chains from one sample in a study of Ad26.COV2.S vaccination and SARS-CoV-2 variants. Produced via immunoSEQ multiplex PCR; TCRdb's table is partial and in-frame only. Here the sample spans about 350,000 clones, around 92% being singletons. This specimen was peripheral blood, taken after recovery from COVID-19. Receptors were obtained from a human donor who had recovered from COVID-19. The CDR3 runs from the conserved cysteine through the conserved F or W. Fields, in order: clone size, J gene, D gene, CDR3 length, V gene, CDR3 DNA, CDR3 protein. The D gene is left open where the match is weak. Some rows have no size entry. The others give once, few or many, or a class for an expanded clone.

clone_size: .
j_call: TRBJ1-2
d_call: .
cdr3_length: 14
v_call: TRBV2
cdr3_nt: TGTGCCAGCAGTGAACTGGGCTTAAAGTATGGCTACACCTTC
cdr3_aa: CASSELGLKYGYTF

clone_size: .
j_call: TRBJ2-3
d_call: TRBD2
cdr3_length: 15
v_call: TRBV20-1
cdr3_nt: TGCAGTGCTAGTCGGACTAGCGGGGGGGCAGATACGCAGTATTTT
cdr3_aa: CSASRTSGGADTQYF

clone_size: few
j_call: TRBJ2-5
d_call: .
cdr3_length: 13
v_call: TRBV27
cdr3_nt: TGTGCCAGCAGTCCCCGGTACCAAGAGACCCAGTACTTC
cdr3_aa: CASSPRYQETQYF

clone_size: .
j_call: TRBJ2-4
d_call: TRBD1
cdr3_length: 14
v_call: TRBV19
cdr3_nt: TGTGCCAGTCGGAGACAGGGGGCAGGAAACATTCAGTACTTC
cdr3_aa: CASRRQGAGNIQYF

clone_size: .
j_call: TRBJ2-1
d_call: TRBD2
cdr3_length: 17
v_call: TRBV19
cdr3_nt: TGTGCCAGTAGTCCTTCCTTAGCGGGGGGCTCCTACAATGAGCAGTTCTTC
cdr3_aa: CASSPSLAGGSYNEQFF

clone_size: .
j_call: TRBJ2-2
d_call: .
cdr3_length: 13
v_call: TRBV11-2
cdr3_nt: TGTGCCAGCAGCTCCATATACACCGGGGAGCTGTTTTTT
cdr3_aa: CASSSIYTGELFF

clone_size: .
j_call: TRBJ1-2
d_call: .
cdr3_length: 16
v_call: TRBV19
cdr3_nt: TGTGCCAGTATTGGGAAGATCAGGGACGGCTACTATGGCTACACCTTC
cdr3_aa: CASIGKIRDGYYGYTF

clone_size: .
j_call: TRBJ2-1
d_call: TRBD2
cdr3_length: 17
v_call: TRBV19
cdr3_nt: TGTGCCAGTAGTATACTGCCGGGGGGGGCCTCCTACAATGAGCAGTTCTTC
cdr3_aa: CASSILPGGASYNEQFF

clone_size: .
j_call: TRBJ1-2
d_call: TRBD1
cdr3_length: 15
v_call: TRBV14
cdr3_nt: TGTGCCAGCAGCCAAGAGACAGGGGGCATCTATGGCTACACCTTC
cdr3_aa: CASSQETGGIYGYTF

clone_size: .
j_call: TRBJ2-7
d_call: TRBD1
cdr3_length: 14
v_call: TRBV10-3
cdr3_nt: TGTGCCACCCAGCGGACAGGGGGCGTCTACGAGCAGTACTTC
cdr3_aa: CATQRTGGVYEQYF

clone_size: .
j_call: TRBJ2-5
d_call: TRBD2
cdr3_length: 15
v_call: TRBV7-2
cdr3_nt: TGTGCCAGCAGCTTAGGTACTAGCGTCAAAGAGACCCAGTACTTC
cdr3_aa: CASSLGTSVKETQYF

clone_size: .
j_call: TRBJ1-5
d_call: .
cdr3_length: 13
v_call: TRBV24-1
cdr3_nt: TGTGCCACCAGTGATTTGATGGGACAGCCCCAGCATTTT
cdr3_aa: CATSDLMGQPQHF

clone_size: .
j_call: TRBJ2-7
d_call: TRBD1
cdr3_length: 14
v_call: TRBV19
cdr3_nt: TGTGCCAGTAATCCCCGGGACAGGGTCTACGAGCAGTACTTC
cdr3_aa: CASNPRDRVYEQYF

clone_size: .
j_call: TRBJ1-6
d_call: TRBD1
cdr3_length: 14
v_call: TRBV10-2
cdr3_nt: TGCGCCAGCAGTCCGGGACAGCCTGGGTCACCCCTCCACTTT
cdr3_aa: CASSPGQPGSPLHF

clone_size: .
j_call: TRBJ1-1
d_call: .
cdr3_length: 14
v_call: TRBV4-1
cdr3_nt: TGCGCCAGCAGCCAAGATAGCGGACACTCTGAAGCTTTCTTT
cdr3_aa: CASSQDSGHSEAFF

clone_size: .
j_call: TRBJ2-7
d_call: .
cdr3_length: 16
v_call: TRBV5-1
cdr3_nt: TGCGCCAGCAGCTTTGCCGGAACTAGTGCCTCCTACGAGCAGTACTTC
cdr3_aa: CASSFAGTSASYEQYF

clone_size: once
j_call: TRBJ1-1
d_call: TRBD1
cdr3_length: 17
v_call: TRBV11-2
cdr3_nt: TGTGCCAGCAGCTCCGGAGTTTTAGGGACAGGGGGAGCTGAAGCTTTCTTT
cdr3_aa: CASSSGVLGTGGAEAFF

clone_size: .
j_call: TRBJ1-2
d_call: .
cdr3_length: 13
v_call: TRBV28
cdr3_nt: TGTGCCAGCTCAGAGGGGCAGAGCTATGGCTACACCTTC
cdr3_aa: CASSEGQSYGYTF

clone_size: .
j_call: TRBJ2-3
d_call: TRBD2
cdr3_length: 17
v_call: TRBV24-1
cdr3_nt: TGTGCCACCAGTGGAAATGGCGGGGGGGCTAGCACAGATACGCAGTATTTT
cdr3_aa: CATSGNGGGASTDTQYF

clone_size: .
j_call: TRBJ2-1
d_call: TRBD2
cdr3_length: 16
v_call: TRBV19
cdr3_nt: TGTGCCAGTAGTATCAGGGTAGCGGGGGGGCCGAATGAGCAGTTCTTC
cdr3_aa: CASSIRVAGGPNEQFF

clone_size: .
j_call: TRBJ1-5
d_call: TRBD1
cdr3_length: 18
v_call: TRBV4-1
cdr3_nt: TGCGCCAGCAGCCACCCACCCCGGACAGGGGTGCGCAATCAGCCCCAGCATTTT
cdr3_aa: CASSHPPRTGVRNQPQHF

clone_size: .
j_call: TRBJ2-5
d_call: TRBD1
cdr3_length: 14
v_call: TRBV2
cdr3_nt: TGTGCCAGCAGTGGACAGGGTCGAAAAGAGACCCAGTACTTC
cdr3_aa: CASSGQGRKETQYF

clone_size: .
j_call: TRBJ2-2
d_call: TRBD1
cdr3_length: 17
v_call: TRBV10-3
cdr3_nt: TGTGCCATCAGAGCAGACAGGGGACCCGCGAACACCGGGGAGCTGTTTTTT
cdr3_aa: CAIRADRGPANTGELFF

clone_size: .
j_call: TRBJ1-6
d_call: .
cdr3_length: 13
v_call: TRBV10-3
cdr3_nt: TGTGCCATCGTGGCAGGGCCTAATTCACCCCTCCACTTT
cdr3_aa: CAIVAGPNSPLHF

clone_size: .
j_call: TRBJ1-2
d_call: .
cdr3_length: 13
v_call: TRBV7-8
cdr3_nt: TGTGCCAGCAGTCCCACAGAAGCCTATGGCTACACCTTC
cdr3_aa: CASSPTEAYGYTF

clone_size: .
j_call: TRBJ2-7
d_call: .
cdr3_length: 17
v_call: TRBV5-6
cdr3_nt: TGTGCCAGCCATCCTCCAATTGGGGACACAGACTCCTACGAGCAGTACTTC
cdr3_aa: CASHPPIGDTDSYEQYF

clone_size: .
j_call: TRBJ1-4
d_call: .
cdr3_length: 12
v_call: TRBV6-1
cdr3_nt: TGTGCCAGCAGTGAAGCGTGGGGCAGCATTTTTTTT
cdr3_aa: CASSEAWGSIFF

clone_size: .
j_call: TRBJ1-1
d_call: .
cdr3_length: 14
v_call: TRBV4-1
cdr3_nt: TGCGCCAGCAATCGAGGTGTCATGAACACTGAAGCTTTCTTT
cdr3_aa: CASNRGVMNTEAFF

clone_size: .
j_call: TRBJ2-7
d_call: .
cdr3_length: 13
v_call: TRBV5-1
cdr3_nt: TGCGCCAGCAGCTCTGTCCCCGTAGACGAGCAGTACTTC
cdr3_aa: CASSSVPVDEQYF

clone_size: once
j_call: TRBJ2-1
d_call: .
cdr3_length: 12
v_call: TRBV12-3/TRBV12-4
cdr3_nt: TGTGCCAGCAGCCCGGGGAATAGAGAGCAGTTCTTC
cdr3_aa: CASSPGNREQFF

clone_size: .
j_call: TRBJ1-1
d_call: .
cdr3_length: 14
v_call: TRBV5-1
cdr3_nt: TGCGCCAGCAAATCGGGGATAGCGAACACTGAAGCTTTCTTT
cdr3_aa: CASKSGIANTEAFF

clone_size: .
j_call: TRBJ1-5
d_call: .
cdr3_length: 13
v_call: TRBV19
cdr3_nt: TGTGCTCCGGGGGGCCCCTTCAATCAGCCCCAGCATTTT
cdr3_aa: CAPGGPFNQPQHF

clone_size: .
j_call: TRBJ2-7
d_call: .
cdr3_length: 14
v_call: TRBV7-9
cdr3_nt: TGTGCCAGCAGCTTGAACAGGAGCTCCTACGAGCAGTACTTC
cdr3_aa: CASSLNRSSYEQYF

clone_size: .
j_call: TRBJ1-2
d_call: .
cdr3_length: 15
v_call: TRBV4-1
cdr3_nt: TGCGCCAGCAGCCAAGACGGCACAGGTCAGGAGGGCTACACCTTC
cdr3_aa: CASSQDGTGQEGYTF

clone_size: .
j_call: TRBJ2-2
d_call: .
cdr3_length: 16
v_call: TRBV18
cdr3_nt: TGTGCCAGCTCACCGTCGGGGACGACGAACACCGGGGAGCTGTTTTTT
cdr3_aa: CASSPSGTTNTGELFF

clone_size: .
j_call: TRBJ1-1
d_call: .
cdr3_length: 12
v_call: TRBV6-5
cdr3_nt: TGTGCCAGCGGCAGGGCGGGAACTGAAGCTTTCTTT
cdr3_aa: CASGRAGTEAFF

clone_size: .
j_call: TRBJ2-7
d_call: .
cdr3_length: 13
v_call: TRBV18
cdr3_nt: TGTGCCAGCTCACTCCCAGACTCCTACGAGCAGTACTTC
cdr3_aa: CASSLPDSYEQYF

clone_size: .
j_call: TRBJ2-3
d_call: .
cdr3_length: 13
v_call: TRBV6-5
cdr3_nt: TGTGCCAGCAATCCGCAAAGCACAGATACGCAGTATTTT
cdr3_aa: CASNPQSTDTQYF

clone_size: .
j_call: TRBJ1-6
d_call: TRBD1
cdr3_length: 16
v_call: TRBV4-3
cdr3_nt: TGCGCCAGCAGCCTACGCCCGGGACAGGGGTCCTCACCCCTCCACTTT
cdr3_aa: CASSLRPGQGSSPLHF

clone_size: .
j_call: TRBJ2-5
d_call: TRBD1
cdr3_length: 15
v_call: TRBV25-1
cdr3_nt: TGTGCCAGCAGTGGACCCGGGACAGGGACAGAGACCCAGTACTTC
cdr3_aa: CASSGPGTGTETQYF

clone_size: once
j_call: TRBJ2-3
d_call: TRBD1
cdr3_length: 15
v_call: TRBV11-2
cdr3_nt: TGTGCCAGCAGCTTAGGGACAGGGGTAGCAGATACGCAGTATTTT
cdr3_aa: CASSLGTGVADTQYF

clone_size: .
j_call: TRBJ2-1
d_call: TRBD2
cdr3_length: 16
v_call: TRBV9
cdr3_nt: TGTGCCAGCAGCGGATTAGCGGGGGACCACTACAATGAGCAGTTCTTC
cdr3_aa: CASSGLAGDHYNEQFF

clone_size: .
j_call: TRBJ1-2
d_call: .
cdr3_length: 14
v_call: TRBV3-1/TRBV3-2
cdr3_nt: TGTGCCAGCAGCCAAGATCCCCGGACCTATGGCTACACCTTC
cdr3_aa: CASSQDPRTYGYTF

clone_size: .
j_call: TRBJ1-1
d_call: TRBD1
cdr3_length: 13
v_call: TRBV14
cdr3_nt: TGTGCCAGCAGCGGGACAGGGGTCACTGAAGCTTTCTTT
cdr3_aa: CASSGTGVTEAFF

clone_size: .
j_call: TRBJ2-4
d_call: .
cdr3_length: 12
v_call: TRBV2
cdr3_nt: TGTGCCAGCAGGGTCGTCAAAAACATTCAGTACTTC
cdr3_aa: CASRVVKNIQYF

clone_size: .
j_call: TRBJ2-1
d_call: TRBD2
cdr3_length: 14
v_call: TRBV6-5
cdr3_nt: TGTGCCAGCAGTTTGAGGACTAGCGCCAATGAGCAGTTCTTC
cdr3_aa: CASSLRTSANEQFF